These T cell receptor beta chains were read from a single sample in a study of blood T cell repertoires in COVID-19. TCRdb's table, derived via immunoSEQ multiplex PCR, lists solely in-frame clones and lacks some. The data hold just over 650,000 clones, with about 87% observed a single time. The sequencing input was peripheral blood. These receptors all come from a woman under 30 with acute or convalescent COVID-19. The conserved cysteine and the conserved F or W are not part of the CDR3 here. D genes are given only for firm matches. Expanded clones are given a class, and other clones once, few, many or no size at all.

d_gene	j_gene	len	v_gene	abundance	CDR3aa
-	TRBJ1-3	15	TRBV9	-	ASSTDGHYFSGNTIY
TRBD2	TRBJ2-1	14	TRBV6-2/TRBV6-3	-	ASSYHTSGGINEQF
-	TRBJ1-6	11	TRBV6-2/TRBV6-3	-	ASSYSGNSPLH
TRBD1	TRBJ1-3	15	TRBV7-9	few	ASSLWGQGLDGNTIY
-	TRBJ1-1	11	TRBV7-8	-	ASSNTGNTEAF
-	TRBJ1-2	10	TRBV24-1	-	ATSDFSDGYT
-	TRBJ2-2	11	TRBV27	-	ASSFTNTGELF
-	TRBJ1-2	13	TRBV5-1	-	ASSLGTAYNYGYT
-	TRBJ1-3	13	TRBV11-2	once	ASSLQGRAGNTIY
TRBD2	TRBJ2-7	15	TRBV7-2	-	ASSLYNSGGPIDEQY
TRBD1	TRBJ2-7	14	TRBV24-1	-	ATSDSGTGENHEQY
-	TRBJ1-1	12	TRBV12-5	-	ASVAGRDPTEAF
-	TRBJ1-6	13	TRBV5-1	-	ASSLVAGDNSPLH
-	TRBJ1-4	13	TRBV3-1/TRBV3-2	-	ASSQDSEDNEKLF
-	TRBJ1-2	13	TRBV2	-	ASSPSAGANYGYT
-	TRBJ1-2	11	TRBV19	-	ASSMRQHHGYT
-	TRBJ2-1	13	TRBV5-1	-	ASSLDAGLYNEQF
TRBD2	TRBJ2-3	13	TRBV28	-	ASSFLAGNTDTQY
-	TRBJ1-5	14	TRBV18	-	ASSPVGGSSNQPQH
-	TRBJ1-5	13	TRBV6-5	-	ASSSPRTQNQPQH
TRBD1	TRBJ1-4	14	TRBV5-1	-	ASSLGQGVTNEKLF
-	TRBJ1-2	11	TRBV5-1	-	ASSLEGRRGYT
TRBD1	TRBJ1-6	12	TRBV19	-	ASSPTGVGSPLH
-	TRBJ1-2	11	TRBV27	-	ASSLGRVGGYT
-	TRBJ2-3	11	TRBV7-2	-	ASTLNLWATQY
TRBD1	TRBJ2-3	14	TRBV5-1	-	ASSLCRGWCTDTQY
TRBD2	TRBJ2-5	15	TRBV4-1	-	ASSQDWAGLAGGTQY
-	TRBJ2-1	14	TRBV4-2	-	ASSPVGQGGYNEQF
TRBD1	TRBJ1-4	16	TRBV11-2	-	ASSENRGALDVNEKLF
-	TRBJ2-7	12	TRBV25-1	-	ASSEAGVPYEQY
-	TRBJ1-5	13	TRBV7-8	-	ASSLYSGGNQPQH
-	TRBJ1-1	12	TRBV7-3	-	ASSLQRVDGGAF